Sequencing of this T cell receptor beta chain was carried out in a study of T-cell reconstitution after alpha-beta-depleted transplantation in children. J was trimmed by 6 bases and V by 2 bases; bases with no gene match: 10. In germline, CDR1 is SGHRS, CDR2 YFSETQ. The CDR3 runs to 16 residues. During its preparation, the TCRbeta library received unique molecular identifiers. TCRdb re-called the PCR reads with MiXCR, one entry per CDR3 protein. The sample holds about 360,000 distinct CDR3 sequences, 13% seen once. This clonotype was found a few times. The specimen comprised PBMCs, sampled from the stem cell graft. The TCR sequence derives from a human donor who donated a stem cell graft to a child with Fanconi anemia. This chain connects TRBV5-1 to TRBJ2-2, with 7 bases identical to TRBD1. The CDR3, as DNA: TGCGCCAGCAGCTTATCCGGGACAGTGGTTCCCGGGGAGCTGTTTTTT. It yields the protein CASSLSGTVVPGELFF.